This passage covers 9 T cell receptor beta chains from one sample sequenced in a study of neoadjuvant nivolumab and ipilimumab in lung cancer. Assay used: immunoSEQ multiplex PCR; TCRdb lists only in-frame clones, some missing. The table has fewer than 40,000 clones, roughly 90% seen once; the top ten hold approximately 2.1%. Sequencing used peripheral blood, obtained after neoadjuvant nivolumab, alone or with ipilimumab, at or shortly before surgery. Receptors originate from an adult with non-small cell lung cancer.

This clone was observed once. The chain couples TRBV13 to TRBJ2-7, with 14 bases fitting TRBD2. Trimming removed 4 bases from V and 3 bases from J; junction bases left unmatched: 11. This CDR3 has 18 residues. Germline V gives CDR1 PRHDT, CDR2 FYEKMQ (reference sequence). The CDR3, as DNA: TGTGCCAGCAGCTCTCGAAGGGGACTAGCGGGGGCTGTCTACGAGCAGTACTTC. Translating gives CASSSRRGLAGAVYEQYF.

This chain joins TRBV5-1 and TRBJ1-2; weak D call: TRBD1 (6 bases). From germline, CDR1 is SGHRS and CDR2 YFSETQ. V shed 7 bases and J shed 8 bases, with 21 bases lying between them. The CDR3 spans 14 residues. CDR3 sequence (DNA): TGCGCCAGCGGGGGCCGGGACCTAAGGGACGGCTACACCTTC. It specifies CASGGRDLRDGYTF. Combining the CDR3 with reference TRBV5-1 and TRBJ1-2 gives the whole variable domain KAGVTQTPRYLIKTRGQQVTLSCSPISGHRSVSWYQQTPGQGLQFLFEYFSETQRNKGNFPGRFSGRQFSNSRSEMNVSTLELGDSALYLCASGGRDLRDGYTFGSGTRLTVV.

The rearrangement joins TRBV25-1 to TRBJ2-3, with TRBD1 identical over 8 bases. Germline assignment: CDR1 MGHDK and CDR2 SYGVNS. The ends lost 3 bases at V and 6 bases at J; junction bases unmatched: 17. This CDR3 spans 18 amino acids. The CDR3 protein is CASSDSGTNRGARDTQYF. Here the CDR3 DNA reads TGTGCCAGCAGTGACTCTGGAACGAACAGGGGGGCAAGGGATACGCAGTATTTT.

This chain joins TRBV6-6 and TRBJ1-2; TRBD1 might be the D (5 bases). The CDR3 has 12 amino acids. Deletions cut 4 bases from V and 7 bases from J, with 10 bases between. Germline assignment: CDR1 MNHNY and CDR2 SVGAGI (reference sequence). The CDR3 coding sequence is TGTGCCAGCAGTTCGGATGGGGGTGGCTACACCTTC. Its translation is CASSSDGGGYTF.

In the case of this clone: The junction shows a germline mismatch at one end, possibly a read error. The chain employs TRBV5-1 and TRBJ2-7, with TRBD2 identical over 11 bases. This CDR3 is 15 amino acids long. Per the germline V gene, CDR1 is SGHRS and CDR2 is YFSETQ. The CDR3 DNA is TGCTCCAGCAGCCGCCAACTAGCGGGAGTCTACGAGCAGTACTTC. Amino acids: CSSSRQLAGVYEQYF.

The count of this clone is one. The rearrangement links TRBV7-8 to TRBJ1-2, with TRBD1 matching 7 bases. V lost 5 bases and J lost 8; bases outside the gene matches: 8. The CDR3 has 13 amino acids. Germline CDR1 SGHVS, CDR2 FQNEAQ. CDR3 residues: CASSVGQDWGYTF. The CDR3 DNA sequence: TGTGCCAGCAGCGTAGGACAGGACTGGGGCTACACCTTC.

This chain uses TRBV7-2 with TRBJ2-7; TRBD2 matches at 7 bases. The CDR3 is made up of 15 amino acids. V was clipped by 1 base and J by 1 base; unmatched bases: 4. Germline assignment: CDR1 SGHTA and CDR2 FQGNSA. The CDR3 sequence: CASSLEGGSSYEQYF. CDR3 DNA sequence: TGTGCCAGCAGCTTAGAGGGCGGGAGTTCCTACGAGCAGTACTTC.

The chain links TRBV5-1 to TRBJ2-3; the D is unclear. Germline loops: CDR1 SGHRS, CDR2 YFSETQ. The CDR3 is made up of 15 amino acids. V was trimmed by 1 base and J by 1 base, leaving 10 bases between them. In DNA form, the CDR3 reads TGCGCCAGCAGCTTGACCGGTGACGGCACAGATACGCAGTATTTT. It specifies CASSLTGDGTDTQYF.

This rearrangement joins TRBV25-1 to TRBJ1-2; possible D gene TRBD1, 6 bases. Trimming stripped 2 bases from V and 12 bases from J, with 19 bases between. Germline-derived CDR1 and CDR2 are MGHDK and SYGVNS. CDR3 size: 14 residues. The CDR3, as DNA: TGTGCCAGCAGTGAACCCCCGGGGGCCTATGTTGACACCTTC. It specifies CASSEPPGAYVDTF.